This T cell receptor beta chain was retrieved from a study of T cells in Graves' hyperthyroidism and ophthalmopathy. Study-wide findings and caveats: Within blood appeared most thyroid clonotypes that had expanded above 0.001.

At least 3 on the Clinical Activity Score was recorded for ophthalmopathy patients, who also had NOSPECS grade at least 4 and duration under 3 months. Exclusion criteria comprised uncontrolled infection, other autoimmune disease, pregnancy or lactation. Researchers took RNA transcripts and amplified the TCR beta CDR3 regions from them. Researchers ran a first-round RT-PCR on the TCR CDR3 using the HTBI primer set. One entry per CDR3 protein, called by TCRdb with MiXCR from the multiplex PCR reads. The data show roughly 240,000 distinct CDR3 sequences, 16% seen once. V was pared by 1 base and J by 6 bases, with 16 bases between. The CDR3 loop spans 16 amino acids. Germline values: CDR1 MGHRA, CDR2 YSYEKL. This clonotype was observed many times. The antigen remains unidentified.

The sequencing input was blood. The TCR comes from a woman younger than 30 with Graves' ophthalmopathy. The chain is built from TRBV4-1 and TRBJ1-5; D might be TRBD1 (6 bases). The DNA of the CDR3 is TGCGCCAGCAGCCAAGTTGGTCGGGGAGGGGGTCAGCCCCAGCATTTT. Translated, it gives CASSQVGRGGGQPQHF.